The clone carrying this T cell receptor beta chain was found once. The data derive from a study of cytomegalovirus exposure and HLA in healthy donors. Amplification used 60 Vbeta primers and 13 Jbeta primers. Only in-frame clones appear in the TCRdb table, and some are missing; sequencing was by immunoSEQ multiplex PCR. The sample has around 170,000 clones, 82% seen once; the top ten hold approximately 0.74%. Germline V CDR1 and CDR2: LNHDA, SQIVND (reference sequence). The CDR3 length is 13 residues. V trimming: 2 bases; J trimming: 6 bases; junction bases outside the gene matches: 4. The chain combines TRBV19 with TRBJ2-7, with TRBD1 matching 7 bases. Sample: PBMCs. This TCR came from a woman in her late teens or twenties in good health and CMV-seronegative. This CDR3 reads CASSIQGDSEQYF. In DNA form, the CDR3 reads TGTGCCAGTAGTATACAGGGGGACAGCGAGCAGTACTTC. Full variable domain (outside the CDR3, taken from reference TRBV19 and TRBJ2-7): DGGITQSPKYLFRKEGQNVTLSCEQNLNHDAMYWYRQDPGQGLRLIYYSQIVNDFQKGDIAEGYSVSREKKESFPLTVTSAQKNPTAFYLCASSIQGDSEQYFGPGTRLTVT.